Each of the 6 T cell receptor beta chains below was sequenced from the same sample in a study of blood T cell repertoires in COVID-19. Generated by immunoSEQ multiplex PCR, the TCRdb table keeps only in-frame clones and is missing some. The repertoire consists of approximately 110,000 clones, with roughly 85% occurring once and the leading ten covering 2.1%. Source material: peripheral blood. Receptor source: a human donor in a cohort sampled during active COVID-19.

The gene calls are TRBV12-3 or TRBV12-4 and TRBJ1-5; no firm D call. Between the trimmed V and J ends, which lost 3 bases and 5 bases, there was a span of 8 bases. CDR3 length equals 13 residues. In DNA, the CDR3 is TGTGCCAGCAGTTTCACCCTAGATCAGCCCCAGCATTTT. Translation gives CASSFTLDQPQHF.

The chain links TRBV12-3 or TRBV12-4 to TRBJ2-7, with D tentatively TRBD2 (5 bases). V gave up 8 bases and J gave up 1 base, with 12 bases separating them. This CDR3 comprises 13 residues. The CDR3 nucleotides are TGTGCCAGCGGCTATAGGGAGTCCTACGAGCAGTACTTC. As protein: CASGYRESYEQYF.

This chain joins TRBV5-5 and TRBJ1-4, with D possibly being TRBD1 (5 bases). Trimming stripped 2 bases from V and 5 bases from J, with 13 bases between. Germline V gene lookup returns CDR1 SGHKS and CDR2 YYEKEE (reference sequence). This CDR3 has 15 amino acids. CDR3 in DNA: TGTGCCAGCAGCTTCAGGGTTATGGGCAATGAAAAACTGTTTTTT. Protein: CASSFRVMGNEKLFF.

This clone was counted only a few times. CDR3 in amino acids: CASSAASGRAENEQFF. CDR3 coding DNA: TGTGCCAGCAGTGCTGCTAGCGGGAGGGCCGAAAATGAGCAGTTCTTC. This chain joins TRBV25-1 and TRBJ2-1, with TRBD2 matching 12 bases. In germline, CDR1 is MGHDK, CDR2 SYGVNS. J gave up 7 bases and V 4 bases, and 8 bases lay outside the gene matches. The CDR3 spans 16 residues.

In this sample, this clone turned up a few times. The chain employs TRBV2 and TRBJ1-6; 8 bases match TRBD1. Germline-derived CDR1 and CDR2 are SNHLY and FYNNEI. The CDR3 loop spans 16 amino acids. J gave up 6 bases and V 4 bases, and 8 bases lay outside the gene matches. CDR3: CASSVDQGAGNSPLHF. CDR3 nucleotides: TGTGCCAGCAGTGTGGACCAGGGGGCCGGTAATTCACCCCTCCACTTT. The whole variable domain, filled in from reference TRBV2 and TRBJ1-6, reads EPEVTQTPSHQVTQMGQEVILRCVPISNHLYFYWYRQILGQKVEFLVSFYNNEISEKSEIFDDQFSVERPDGSNFTLKIRSTKLEDSAMYFCASSVDQGAGNSPLHFGNGTRLTVT.

This clone has just a few counts. V is TRBV7-2 and J is TRBJ2-6; TRBD2 is a possible D gene (5 bases). Trimming pared 8 bases from V and 0 bases from J, leaving 17 bases between. Germline V gives CDR1 SGHTA, CDR2 FQGNSA. The CDR3 has 17 residues. The CDR3 loop is CASQRGRLSSGANVLTF. The CDR3, as DNA: TGTGCCAGCCAGAGAGGGCGCCTGAGCTCTGGGGCCAACGTCCTGACTTTC.